This T cell receptor beta chain was recovered during a study of T cell repertoires in cytomegalovirus infection. One entry per CDR3 protein, called by TCRdb with MiXCR from the reads. The data contain around 530,000 distinct CDR3 sequences, 26% of them singletons. V was clipped by 3 bases and J by 2 bases, with 11 bases between them. Germline V gene lookup returns CDR1 SGHTA and CDR2 FQGNSA. The CDR3 has 14 residues. General observations from the study: HLA-C-restricted CMV-specific TCR beta clonotypes were dominant in the ex vivo response.

This clonotype was seen only a few times. Its target is not known. Source material: PBMCs. The sequence derives from a human donor in good health (CMV status not recorded). Some clones in this sample may be carry-over from other donors' samples. This chain joins TRBV7-2 and TRBJ2-7; either TRBD1 or TRBD2 may supply D (5 bases each). The chain's CDR3 is CASSLGVGAYEQYF. DNA of the CDR3: TGTGCCAGCAGCTTGGGGGTAGGAGCCTACGAGCAGTACTTC.